The 2 T cell receptor beta chains below were found in one sample sequenced in a study of T cell responses to AZD1222 COVID-19 vaccine. Libraries were prepared by immunoSEQ multiplex PCR; TCRdb keeps only in-frame clonotypes and omits some of them. This sample has fewer than 150,000 clones, with about nine tenths found just once. Sequenced material: peripheral blood, taken on day 0 of AZD1222 vaccination. The receptors originated from an adult in good health.

CDR3 sequence: CASSRDRGEYGYTF. The CDR3 nucleotides are TGCGCCAGCTCCCGGGACAGAGGAGAATATGGCTACACCTTC. The genes are TRBV5-1 and TRBJ1-2; 7 nucleotides align to TRBD1. The CDR3 covers 14 residues. After removal of 7 bases from V and 5 bases from J, the junction contained 11 bases not matched to a gene. CDR1 is SGHRS and CDR2 is YFSETQ in the germline V gene.

The V gene is TRBV11-2, the J gene TRBJ1-1, with a tentative D call TRBD1 (5 bases). Trimming stripped 5 bases from V and 4 bases from J, with 23 bases between. The CDR3 is 17 residues long. Germline CDR1 is SGHAT and CDR2 is FQNNGV. Written as DNA, the CDR3 is TGTGCCAGCAGCCGAGGGGTGATGCGGACCAGGTCCACTGAAGCTTTCTTT. Residues: CASSRGVMRTRSTEAFF.